What follows are 11 T cell receptor beta chains derived from one specimen sequenced in a study of CD4+ T cells in melanoma. TCRdb's table, derived via immunoSEQ multiplex PCR, lists solely in-frame clones and lacks some. The table lists nearly 50,000 clones, roughly nine tenths of them singletons. Material: peripheral blood. The receptors stem from a human donor with melanoma.

The chain has TRBV18 and TRBJ2-5; 11 nucleotides line up with TRBD1. Germline loops: CDR1 KGHSH, CDR2 LQKENI. CDR3 length: 15 amino acids. V gave up 4 bases and J gave up 4 bases; unmatched junction bases: 5. CDR3 sequence (DNA): TGTGCCAGCTCACGATACGGGACAGGGGGAGAGACCCAGTACTTC. It is translated as CASSRYGTGGETQYF.

This clone has just one count. The CDR3 region is CASSLAWTGVMNTEAFF. For the CDR3, the DNA is TGTGCCAGCAGCTTGGCCTGGACAGGGGTTATGAACACTGAAGCTTTCTTT. V usage is TRBV5-6 and J usage is TRBJ1-1, with 9 nucleotides matching TRBD1. This CDR3 contains 17 residues. Germline lookup yields CDR1 SGHDT and CDR2 YYEEEE. Losses at the gene ends were 0 bases for V and 0 bases for J; bases not matched to a gene: 6.

This chain uses TRBV6-5 with TRBJ2-2; 8 bases match TRBD1. Germline V gene sequence: CDR1 MNHEY, CDR2 SVGAGI. V was pared by 7 bases and J by 4 bases, with 5 bases of the junction left unmatched. CDR3 length: 14 residues. The CDR3 protein is CASTRGQGTGELFF. The CDR3 bases are TGTGCCAGCACCAGGGGGCAGGGCACCGGGGAGCTGTTTTTT.

The rearrangement joins TRBV10-3 to TRBJ2-1; weak D call: TRBD2 (6 bases). The V gene's germline CDR1 is ENHRY and CDR2 SYGVKD. The CDR3 loop spans 15 amino acids. Between the trimmed V and J ends, which lost 6 bases and 0 bases, there was a span of 12 bases. DNA for the CDR3: TGTGCCATCAGGCGGGACGGGAGCTCCTACAATGAGCAGTTCTTC. Translating gives CAIRRDGSSYNEQFF.

The chain joins TRBV11-3 to TRBJ2-5; the D is unclear. Germline lookup yields CDR1 SGHNT and CDR2 YENEEA. The CDR3 runs to 12 residues. The V end was cut by 0 bases, the J end by 4 bases, with 3 bases between. CDR3 nucleotide sequence: TGTGCCAGCAGCTTAGACGGAGAGACCCAGTACTTC. This encodes CASSLDGETQYF.

This clone occurred a few times. This chain uses TRBV28 with TRBJ2-7, with TRBD2 matching over 7 bases. Germline lookup yields CDR1 MDHEN and CDR2 SYDVKM. The CDR3 loop spans 12 amino acids. V was pared by 8 bases and J by 4 bases, with 5 bases of the junction left unmatched. The CDR3 region has the DNA TGTGCCAGCCACTCGGGGGGTTACGAGCAGTACTTC. This gives the protein CASHSGGYEQYF.

The chain recombines TRBV6-1 with TRBJ2-5; a possible D gene is TRBD1 (6 bases). The closer fit of TRBJ2-7 to the DNA end suggests the J call may be wrong. The CDR3 covers 12 residues. Germline V gene sequence: CDR1 MNHNS, CDR2 SASEGT. This CDR3 is CASRWTEYEQYF. The CDR3 DNA sequence: TGTGCCAGCAGATGGACAGAGTACGAGCAGTACTTC.

The gene calls are TRBV18 and TRBJ1-3, with unresolved D. CDR1 is KGHSH, CDR2 LQKENI, per germline. With 3 bases removed from V and 3 bases from J, the gap between germline ends came to 12 bases. The CDR3 has 15 residues. This CDR3 reads CASSPTSGSGNTIYF. CDR3 bases: TGTGCCAGCTCACCTACCTCGGGGAGTGGAAACACCATATATTTT.

V is TRBV10-3 and J is TRBJ1-2; D might be TRBD1 (6 bases). This CDR3 is built from 14 residues. Germline CDR1 reads ENHRY; CDR2 reads SYGVKD. Trimming took 2 bases from V and 2 from J, leaving 9 bases between them. The CDR3 bases are TGTGCCATCAGTGAGGGACAGTGGAACTATGGCTACACCTTC. Residues: CAISEGQWNYGYTF.

The chain joins TRBV27 to TRBJ1-1; unclear D gene. The CDR3 loop spans 13 amino acids. Germline CDR1 MNHEY, CDR2 SMNVEV (reference sequence). V was pared by 6 bases and J by 0 bases, with 8 bases between. The CDR3, as DNA: TGTGCCAGCAGCTTAACGGTGAACACTGAAGCTTTCTTT. Translated: CASSLTVNTEAFF.

The rearrangement joins TRBV7-3 to TRBJ2-2; the D gene is possibly TRBD1 (5 bases). The CDR3 sequence is 14 residues long. Trimming cost V 6 bases and J 3 bases, with 11 bases left between them. Germline V gene lookup returns CDR1 SGHTA and CDR2 FQGTGA. CDR3 in amino acids: CASSFDSYTGELFF. In DNA, the CDR3 is TGTGCCAGCAGTTTCGACAGTTACACCGGGGAGCTGTTTTTT.